Listed here are 27 T cell receptor beta chains from one sample, sequenced in a study of cytomegalovirus exposure and HLA in healthy donors. The PCR had 60 Vbeta and 13 Jbeta primers. Assay: immunoSEQ multiplex PCR; the TCRdb copy retains only in-frame clones and omits some. This sample has about 250,000 clones; roughly 70% occur once, and the top ten carry roughly 2.4%. The specimen was PBMCs. These receptors all stem from a female donor in good health and CMV-seronegative.

The chain joins TRBV2 to TRBJ2-3, with D perhaps matching TRBD1 (5 bases). The V end lost 1 base, the J end lost 11 bases, and 10 bases lay between the germline ends. The CDR3 extends over 12 amino acids. Germline values: CDR1 SNHLY, CDR2 FYNNEI. CDR3 in DNA: TGTGCCAGCAGTGAAGGTGGGGCAAAGCAGTATTTT. This sequence encodes CASSEGGAKQYF.

There are a few counts of this clone. This sequence joins TRBV7-9 and TRBJ1-1; weak D call: TRBD1 (6 bases). This CDR3 spans 15 amino acids. Germline V CDR1 and CDR2: SEHNR, FQNEAQ (reference sequence). V was trimmed by 5 bases and J by 0 bases, leaving 13 bases between them. The CDR3 DNA reads TGTGCCAGCAGCCCCCCACAGGGCCTGAACACTGAAGCTTTCTTT. Amino acid sequence: CASSPPQGLNTEAFF.

The rearrangement links TRBV28 to TRBJ1-1; possibly TRBD1 for D (5 bases). The CDR3 runs 15 residues. Trimming cost V 8 bases and J 0 bases, with 16 bases left between them. Germline V gene data show CDR1 as MDHEN and CDR2 as SYDVKM. CDR3 DNA sequence: TGTGCCAGCCACGACAGCATTGGGATGAACACTGAAGCTTTCTTT. Its translation: CASHDSIGMNTEAFF.

This clone has only a few counts. This chain uses TRBV7-3 with TRBJ2-2, with TRBD2 as a possible D gene (5 bases). V shed 5 bases and J shed 5 bases, with 9 bases lying between them. The CDR3 contains 13 residues. Germline assignment: CDR1 SGHTA and CDR2 FQGTGA. The CDR3 reads CASSLQRTGELFF. The DNA for the CDR3 is TGTGCCAGCAGCCTCCAGCGGACCGGGGAGCTGTTTTTT.

Only a few counts were recorded for this clone. The chain has TRBV2 and TRBJ2-7; 9 bases align to TRBD1. CDR3 length: 13 amino acids. Germline V gives CDR1 SNHLY, CDR2 FYNNEI. The ends lost 7 bases at V and 9 bases at J; junction bases unmatched: 10. The CDR3 DNA sequence: TGTGCCAGCACCACAGGGGGCCAGACTGCGCAGTACTTC. Amino acids: CASTTGGQTAQYF. Variable domain in full (rest from reference TRBV2 and TRBJ2-7): EPEVTQTPSHQVTQMGQEVILRCVPISNHLYFYWYRQILGQKVEFLVSFYNNEISEKSEIFDDQFSVERPDGSNFTLKIRSTKLEDSAMYFCASTTGGQTAQYFGPGTRLTVT.

The chain links TRBV19 to TRBJ2-1, with a tentative D call TRBD1 (6 bases). V gave up 2 bases and J gave up 8 bases, with 16 bases separating them. CDR1 LNHDA and CDR2 SQIVND come from the germline V gene (reference sequence). This CDR3 contains 15 residues. CDR3 protein: CASSISGHLGDEQFF. In DNA form, the CDR3 reads TGTGCCAGTAGTATATCGGGACATCTCGGAGATGAGCAGTTCTTC.

This clone showed up just a few times. This specimen includes other DNA sequences encoding the same CDR3. The chain links TRBV5-1 to TRBJ2-7; 7 nucleotides line up with TRBD1. This CDR3 is 15 amino acids long. J was trimmed by 0 bases and V by 4 bases; bases with no gene match: 7. Germline V gives CDR1 SGHRS, CDR2 YFSETQ. The CDR3 loop reads CASSPRQGSSYEQYF. The CDR3 DNA reads as TGCGCCAGCAGCCCCCGACAGGGAAGCTCCTACGAGCAGTACTTC.

CDR3: CASSLARGGLASETQYF. The DNA of the CDR3 is TGTGCCAGCAGCTTAGCCCGGGGAGGACTAGCCTCAGAGACCCAGTACTTC. The J gene is TRBJ2-5, the V gene TRBV11-2, with 8 bases matching TRBD2. V shed 1 base, J shed 4 bases, and the junction held 11 bases outside the gene matches. The CDR3 extends over 17 amino acids. Germline V gene data show CDR1 as SGHAT and CDR2 as FQNNGV.

The chain couples TRBV18 to TRBJ1-1; no clear D. The V gene's germline CDR1 is KGHSH and CDR2 LQKENI. The CDR3 spans 12 residues. Trimming removed 5 bases from V and 2 bases from J, with 6 bases in between. The CDR3 sequence: CASSSTNTEAFF. Here the CDR3 DNA reads TGTGCCAGCTCATCTACTAACACTGAAGCTTTCTTT.

V gene TRBV11-2 combines with J gene TRBJ1-2, with D possibly matching TRBD1 (6 bases). V lost 0 bases and J lost 8, with 10 bases in between. The CDR3 has 13 residues. The germline gives CDR1 SGHAT, CDR2 FQNNGV. CDR3 loop: CASSLEDRDGYTF. Written as DNA, the CDR3 is TGTGCCAGCAGCTTAGAGGACAGAGACGGCTACACCTTC.

The CDR3 bases are TGTGCCAGCAGCTTGTGGCTCGGGGAGACCCAGTACTTC. Translating gives CASSLWLGETQYF. The chain links TRBV7-8 to TRBJ2-5; unclear D gene. Deletions cut 3 bases from V and 5 bases from J, with 10 bases between. Germline-derived CDR1 and CDR2 are SGHVS and FQNEAQ. The CDR3 runs 13 residues.

This chain joins TRBV5-6 and TRBJ2-1, with D unresolved. This CDR3 spans 14 amino acids. Trimming cost V 6 bases and J 6 bases, with 16 bases left between them. CDR1 SGHDT and CDR2 YYEEEE come from the germline V gene. CDR3 loop: CASTDPPRSNEQFF. The CDR3 DNA reads TGTGCCAGCACCGACCCCCCTAGGTCCAATGAGCAGTTCTTC.

This clone was observed once. The chain couples TRBV5-1 to TRBJ1-1; D is undetermined. CDR1 is SGHRS and CDR2 is YFSETQ in the germline V gene. Trimming took off 0 bases at V and 1 base at J, with 7 bases between the two ends. CDR3 length: 14 residues. The DNA of the CDR3 is TGCGCCAGCAGCTTGGGACTGAAGAACACTGAAGCTTTCTTT. As protein: CASSLGLKNTEAFF.

This clone was recorded only once. The V call is TRBV6-5, the J call TRBJ1-1, with TRBD1 as a possible D gene (5 bases). This CDR3 is 14 amino acids long. Germline V gene sequence: CDR1 MNHEY, CDR2 SVGAGI. V shed 4 bases and J shed 4 bases, with 13 bases lying between them. The CDR3 sequence is CASSSADTGTEAFF. DNA of the CDR3: TGTGCCAGCAGTTCCGCGGACACAGGCACTGAAGCTTTCTTT.

The chain is built from TRBV29-1 and TRBJ2-5, with D maybe TRBD2 (5 bases). This CDR3 is built from 14 residues. Deletions cut 3 bases from V and 0 bases from J, with 11 bases between. CDR1 SQVTM and CDR2 ANQGSEA come from the germline V gene. Here the CDR3 reads CSVEGEKYQETQYF. The CDR3 region has the DNA TGCAGCGTTGAGGGAGAGAAGTACCAAGAGACCCAGTACTTC.

CDR3 protein: CAIISDIGNTEAFF. CDR3 in DNA: TGTGCCATCATTTCGGACATCGGGAACACTGAAGCTTTCTTT. The genes are TRBV10-3 and TRBJ1-1, with D possibly TRBD1 on 5 matching bases. This CDR3 is built from 14 residues. Germline CDR1 and CDR2: ENHRY and SYGVKD. Trimming took off 7 bases at V and 1 base at J, with 13 bases between the two ends.

The chain uses TRBV5-1 and TRBJ1-1; D is ambiguous. Germline lookup yields CDR1 SGHRS and CDR2 YFSETQ. The length of the CDR3 is 14 residues. V lost 0 bases and J 4 bases, leaving 10 bases between the germline ends. The CDR3 nucleotides read TGCGCCAGCAGCTTGGAGAGGAGTGGCACTGAAGCTTTCTTT. Translating gives CASSLERSGTEAFF.

There are a few counts of this clone. The rearrangement links TRBV30 to TRBJ2-1; 10 bases map to TRBD2. V gave up 2 bases and J gave up 6 bases; unmatched junction bases: 4. From germline, CDR1 is GTSNPN and CDR2 SVGIG (reference sequence). The CDR3 contains 14 residues. DNA of the CDR3: TGTGCCTGGAGTAGGTTAGCGGGAGGCAATGAGCAGTTCTTC. Amino acid sequence: CAWSRLAGGNEQFF.

The V gene is TRBV5-1, the J gene TRBJ2-5, with 8 bases matching TRBD2. The CDR3 is made up of 14 amino acids. Unmatched junction bases numbered 5, after V lost 3 bases and J lost 4 bases. Germline V lookup: CDR1 SGHRS, CDR2 YFSETQ. The CDR3 DNA sequence: TGCGCCAGCAGCTCGGGACTAGTCGGAGAGACCCAGTACTTC. Its translation is CASSSGLVGETQYF.

V is TRBV21-1 and J is TRBJ2-5; the table names TRBD1, a call not compared with the DNA. TRBV21-1 is classified as a pseudogene. This CDR3 is built from 19 residues. CDR3 in DNA: TGTGCCAGCAGCAGGGGCCAAGAACTGCCTTGGAATCCAGAAGAGACCCAGTACTTC. The encoded protein is CASSRGQELPWNPEETQYF.

Comment on this clone: One end of the junction varies from germline; a read error may be responsible. The CDR3 here is CASSTDRLASHEQYF. As DNA, the CDR3 is TGTGCCAGCAGCACCGACCGACTAGCCTCCCACGAGCAGTACTTC. This chain uses TRBV11-2 with TRBJ2-7; 7 bases are a match to TRBD2. This CDR3 region has 15 residues. Germline V lookup: CDR1 SGHAT, CDR2 FQNNGV.

This chain connects TRBV6-5 to TRBJ1-4, with a possible D match to TRBD1 (5 bases). This CDR3 comprises 14 residues. Trimming took 2 bases from V and 12 from J, leaving 16 bases between them. Germline CDR1 is MNHEY and CDR2 is SVGAGI. The CDR3 loop reads CASSYGGALGQLFF. CDR3 sequence (DNA): TGTGCCAGCAGTTACGGCGGGGCCCTAGGGCAACTGTTTTTT.

The CDR3 spells CAWSVAENTEAFF. The CDR3 DNA follows: TGTGCCTGGAGTGTGGCTGAGAACACTGAAGCTTTCTTT. This chain joins TRBV30 and TRBJ1-1; D is uncertain. V lost 0 bases and J lost 1, with 6 bases in between. CDR3 length equals 13 residues. Per germline, CDR1 GTSNPN and CDR2 SVGIG (reference sequence). The variable domain in full, with the rest retrieved from reference TRBV30 and TRBJ1-1, is SQTIHQWPATLVQPVGSPLSLECTVEGTSNPNLYWYRQAAGRGLQLLFYSVGIGQISSEVPQNLSASRPQDRQFILSSKKLLLSDSGFYLCAWSVAENTEAFFGQGTRLTVV.

This clone was seen more than once but under ten times. The chain couples TRBV6-1 to TRBJ2-2; D possibly corresponds to TRBD1 (6 bases). Germline CDR1 reads MNHNS; CDR2 reads SASEGT. V lost 4 bases, J lost 6 bases, and 15 bases lay in between. CDR3 size: 15 residues. The CDR3 sequence: CASSATSSGAGELFF. As DNA, the CDR3 is TGTGCCAGCAGTGCCACGTCGTCAGGGGCCGGGGAGCTGTTTTTT.

V is TRBV25-1 and J is TRBJ1-6; TRBD1 matches 7 bases. Trimming cost V 7 bases and J 5 bases; bases outside gene matches: 2. CDR3 length: 13 amino acids. The germline V gene encodes CDR1 MGHDK and CDR2 SYGVNS. The CDR3 region has the DNA TGTGCCAGCATGGGACAGCATAATTCACCCCTCCACTTT. This translates into CASMGQHNSPLHF.

V gene TRBV28 combines with J gene TRBJ2-1, with TRBD2 as a possible D gene (6 bases). This CDR3 is 15 amino acids long. Germline V gives CDR1 MDHEN, CDR2 SYDVKM. Trimming cost V 6 bases and J 3 bases, with 15 bases left between them. The CDR3 bases are TGTGCCAGCAGCCCCCCGGAGGGCGGCTACAATGAGCAGTTCTTC. It yields the protein CASSPPEGGYNEQFF.

This chain uses TRBV5-1 with TRBJ1-3; no clear D. V lost 4 bases and J lost 4, with 12 bases in between. CDR3 size: 14 residues. Germline assignment: CDR1 SGHRS and CDR2 YFSETQ. The CDR3 DNA sequence: TGCGCCAGCAGCCTAGGGAGTTCGGGAAACACCATATATTTT. Translated, it gives CASSLGSSGNTIYF. Complete variable domain (other parts from reference TRBV5-1 and TRBJ1-3): KAGVTQTPRYLIKTRGQQVTLSCSPISGHRSVSWYQQTPGQGLQFLFEYFSETQRNKGNFPGRFSGRQFSNSRSEMNVSTLELGDSALYLCASSLGSSGNTIYFGEGSWLTVV.